These T cell receptor beta chains were read from a single sample in a study of B cell selection in AIRE deficiency. TCRdb's table, derived via immunoSEQ multiplex PCR, lists solely in-frame clones and lacks some. The sample lists over 15,000 clones, 93% seen once, with 0.89% in the top ten. The sequencing sample was made of CD4+CD25+ Tregs sorted from PBMCs. The receptors stem from a human donor in good health. Each CDR3 is given with its conserved first and last residue. A D gene is named only where the DNA matches it firmly. Some rows have no size entry. The others give once, few or many, or a class for an expanded clone.

len	d_gene	abundance	v_gene	j_gene	CDR3aa	CDR3nt
12	.	.	TRBV7-8	TRBJ1-5	CASSFIRGPQHF	TGTGCCAGCAGCTTCATAAGGGGGCCCCAGCATTTT
15	.	.	TRBV4-3	TRBJ1-1	CASSGLGRENTEAFF	TGCGCCAGCAGCGGGCTAGGTAGGGAGAACACTGAAGCTTTCTTT
13	.	.	TRBV18	TRBJ2-5	CASSPNSQETQYF	TGTGCCAGCTCACCAAACAGCCAAGAGACCCAGTACTTC
15	.	.	TRBV23-1	TRBJ1-4	CASTPKTEANEKLFF	TGCGCCAGCACTCCCAAGACAGAGGCTAATGAAAAACTGTTTTTT
11	.	.	TRBV20-1	TRBJ2-7	CSVTRPRGQYF	TGCAGTGTTACCCGTCCACGGGGGCAGTACTTC
13	.	.	TRBV5-5	TRBJ1-1	CASSFPRHTEAFF	TGTGCCAGCAGCTTTCCGCGGCACACTGAAGCTTTCTTT
14	.	.	TRBV6-5	TRBJ2-7	CASSYSLRSYEQYF	TGTGCCAGCAGTTACTCATTGCGGTCCTACGAGCAGTACTTC
16	.	.	TRBV6-6	TRBJ2-6	CASSYLGSSGANVLTF	TGTGCCAGCAGTTACTTGGGCTCCTCTGGGGCCAACGTCCTGACTTTC
14	.	.	TRBV4-1	TRBJ2-5	CASSQDPQQETQYF	TGCGCCAGCAGCCAAGATCCCCAGCAAGAGACCCAGTACTTC
14	.	.	TRBV28	TRBJ1-2	CASSRNRKNYGYTF	TGTGCCAGCAGCCGTAACAGGAAGAACTATGGCTACACCTTC
14	TRBD1	.	TRBV7-2	TRBJ2-7	CASSLWDSKYEQYF	TGTGCCAGCAGCCTTTGGGACAGCAAATACGAGCAGTACTTC
14	.	once	TRBV6-6	TRBJ2-1	CASSYGAVWDEQFF	TGTGCCAGCAGTTACGGGGCAGTTTGGGATGAGCAGTTCTTC
13	.	.	TRBV2	TRBJ1-4	CASSTGFNEKLFF	TGTGCCAGCAGTACAGGTTTTAATGAAAAACTGTTTTTT
15	.	.	TRBV5-8	TRBJ2-7	CASSFSGSVEYEQYF	TGTGCCAGCAGCTTCTCAGGGAGTGTTGAGTACGAGCAGTACTTC
16	.	.	TRBV6-6	TRBJ2-7	CASSPGGEPRAYEQYF	TGTGCCAGCAGCCCAGGGGGGGAGCCAAGGGCCTACGAGCAGTACTTC
14	.	.	TRBV11-3	TRBJ1-2	CASSFEGRTYGYTF	TGTGCCAGCAGCTTTGAGGGGCGAACGTATGGCTACACCTTC
15	.	.	TRBV7-2	TRBJ2-1	CASSQGGRRNNEQFF	TGTGCCAGCAGCCAGGGGGGGAGGCGGAACAATGAGCAGTTCTTC
11	TRBD1	.	TRBV10-2	TRBJ2-7	CASGQGYEQYF	TGCGCCAGTGGACAGGGGTACGAGCAGTACTTC
16	TRBD2	.	TRBV28	TRBJ2-1	CASRYKPGLAYNEQFF	TGTGCCAGCAGATATAAACCGGGACTAGCTTACAATGAGCAGTTCTTC
12	.	.	TRBV6-6	TRBJ2-7	CASSSSRYEQYF	TGTGCCAGCAGTTCCTCTAGGTACGAGCAGTACTTC
16	TRBD2	.	TRBV7-3	TRBJ2-3	CASSLTGTSGRDTQYF	TGTGCCAGCAGCTTAACAGGGACTAGCGGGAGAGATACGCAGTATTTT
15	TRBD1	once	TRBV19	TRBJ2-1	CASMSGTGGSNEQFF	TGTGCCAGTATGTCCGGGACAGGGGGTTCGAATGAGCAGTTCTTC
13	.	.	TRBV19	TRBJ2-5	CASSMGRQETQYF	TGTGCCAGTAGTATGGGGCGCCAAGAGACCCAGTACTTC
15	TRBD2	.	TRBV7-6	TRBJ2-1	CASSRRLAGYGEQFF	TGTGCCAGCAGCCGGAGACTAGCGGGATATGGAGAGCAGTTCTTC
14	TRBD1	.	TRBV5-1	TRBJ2-7	CASSQMTGDYEQYF	TGTGCCAGCAGCCAAATGACAGGGGACTACGAGCAGTACTTC
13	TRBD1	.	TRBV5-1	TRBJ1-1	CASSARGKAEAFF	TGCGCCAGCAGCGCCAGGGGGAAGGCTGAAGCTTTCTTT
15	.	.	TRBV5-6	TRBJ1-3	CASSRALRSGNTIYF	TGTGCCAGCAGTAGGGCCCTAAGATCTGGAAACACCATATATTTT
13	.	.	TRBV28	TRBJ2-4	CASRQGGQNIQYF	TGTGCCAGCAGGCAAGGGGGGCAAAACATTCAGTACTTC
17	.	.	TRBV27	TRBJ1-2	CASSLSSSQGGHYGYTF	TGTGCCAGCAGTTTATCGTCCTCGCAGGGCGGGCACTATGGCTACACCTTC
15	.	.	TRBV7-9	TRBJ2-2	CASSLGLPNTGELFF	TGTGCCAGCAGCTTAGGTCTTCCAAACACCGGGGAGCTGTTTTTT
17	TRBD1	.	TRBV19	TRBJ1-6	CASRPGQGKGLNSPLHF	TGTGCCAGTAGGCCGGGACAGGGTAAAGGCCTTAATTCACCCCTCCACTTT
13	.	.	TRBV27	TRBJ2-3	CASSFTITDTQYF	TGTGCCAGCAGTTTCACTATCACAGATACGCAGTATTTT
17	.	.	TRBV5-1	TRBJ2-6	CASSGGVRDSGANVLTF	TGCGCCAGCAGCGGAGGGGTGCGGGACTCTGGGGCCAACGTCCTGACTTTC
19	.	.	TRBV10-1	TRBJ2-6	CASSALNTSNKGRANVLTF	TGCGCCAGCAGTGCTTTGAACACTTCTAACAAAGGTCGGGCCAACGTCCTGACTTTC
16	.	.	TRBV7-6	TRBJ2-2	CASSAQPGANTGELFF	TGTGCCAGCAGCGCTCAGCCGGGAGCGAACACCGGGGAGCTGTTTTTT
13	.	.	TRBV6-5	TRBJ2-1	CASRRDWYNEQFF	TGTGCCAGCAGAAGGGACTGGTACAATGAGCAGTTCTTC
14	.	.	TRBV5-4	TRBJ2-7	CASSQQGSLNEQYF	TGTGCCAGCAGCCAACAGGGAAGCTTAAACGAGCAGTACTTC
14	.	.	TRBV5-7	TRBJ1-2	CASSFSGARYGYTF	TGTGCCAGCAGCTTTTCAGGGGCTCGATATGGCTACACCTTC
17	.	.	TRBV9	TRBJ1-2	CASVGGVDPQHLYGYTF	TGTGCCAGCGTCGGCGGGGTCGATCCACAGCACCTCTATGGCTACACCTTC
16	TRBD2	.	TRBV5-1	TRBJ2-1	CASSLGGTSAYNEQFF	TGCGCCAGCAGCTTGGGGGGGACTAGCGCATACAATGAGCAGTTCTTC
11	.	once	TRBV5-1	TRBJ2-1	CASSTYNEQFF	TGCGCCAGCAGCACCTACAATGAGCAGTTCTTC
13	.	.	TRBV6-5	TRBJ1-2	CASNGGGNYGYTF	TGTGCCAGCAACGGGGGCGGGAACTATGGCTACACCTTC
13	.	.	TRBV27	TRBJ2-2	CASSFLHTGELFF	TGTGCCAGCAGTTTTTTACACACCGGGGAGCTGTTTTTT
14	TRBD2	.	TRBV6-5	TRBJ2-7	CASRPGLERHEQYF	TGTGCCAGCAGACCGGGACTAGAAAGGCACGAGCAGTACTTC
15	.	.	TRBV28	TRBJ1-5	CASSPSGAPRQPQHF	TGTGCCAGCAGTCCCTCCGGGGCCCCCAGGCAGCCCCAGCATTTT